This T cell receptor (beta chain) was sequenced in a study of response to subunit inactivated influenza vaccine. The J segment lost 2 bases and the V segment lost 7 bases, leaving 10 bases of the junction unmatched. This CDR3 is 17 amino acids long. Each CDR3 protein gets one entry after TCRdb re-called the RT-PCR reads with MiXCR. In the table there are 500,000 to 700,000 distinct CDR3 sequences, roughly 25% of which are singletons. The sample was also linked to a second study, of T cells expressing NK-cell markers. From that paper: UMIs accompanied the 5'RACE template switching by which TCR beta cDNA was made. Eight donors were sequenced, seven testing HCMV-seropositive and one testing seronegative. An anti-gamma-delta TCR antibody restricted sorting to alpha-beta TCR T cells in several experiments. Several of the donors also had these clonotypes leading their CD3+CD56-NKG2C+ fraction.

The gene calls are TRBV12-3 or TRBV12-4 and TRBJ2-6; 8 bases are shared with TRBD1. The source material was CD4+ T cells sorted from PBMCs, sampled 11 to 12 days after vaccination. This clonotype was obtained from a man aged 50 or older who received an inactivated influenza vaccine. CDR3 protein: CASTRTGLQAGANVLTF. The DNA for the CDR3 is TGTGCCAGCACCAGGACAGGGTTGCAGGCTGGGGCCAACGTCCTGACTTTC.